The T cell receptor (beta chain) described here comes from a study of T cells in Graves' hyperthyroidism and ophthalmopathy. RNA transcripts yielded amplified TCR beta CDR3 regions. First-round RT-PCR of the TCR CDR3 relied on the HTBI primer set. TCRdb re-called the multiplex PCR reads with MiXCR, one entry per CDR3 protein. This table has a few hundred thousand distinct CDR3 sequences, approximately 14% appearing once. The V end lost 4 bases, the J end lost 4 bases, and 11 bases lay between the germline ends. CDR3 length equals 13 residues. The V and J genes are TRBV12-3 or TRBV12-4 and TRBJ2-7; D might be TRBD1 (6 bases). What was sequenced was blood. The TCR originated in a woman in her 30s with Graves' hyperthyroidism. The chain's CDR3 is CASSSLQGYEQYF. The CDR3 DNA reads TGTGCCAGCAGTTCTCTACAGGGTTACGAGCAGTACTTC.